The clone carrying this T cell receptor (beta chain) appeared many times. TCR beta cDNA was reverse-transcribed from about 500 ng of total RNA. The reaction used a constant-region primer and ProtoScript II reverse transcriptase. Employing slightly modified ARM-PCR, three nested multiplex PCR rounds were run, and these gave rise to the TCR beta libraries. For around 9 cycles apiece, the opening two PCR rounds ran with TRBV1-TRBV30 forward primers and a C-beta reverse primer. One entry per CDR3 protein, called by TCRdb with MiXCR from the multiplex PCR reads. The sample includes hundreds of thousands of distinct CDR3 sequences, about three fifths of them seen just once. Unsorted whole blood served as the source of blood RNA, and germline DNA was extracted as well. With 0 bases removed from V and 3 bases from J, the gap between germline ends came to 10 bases. Looked up from germline, CDR1 is SGHDT and CDR2 is YYEEEE. The CDR3 runs to 14 residues.

These data originate in a study of tumor-infiltrating lymphocytes in primary liver carcinoma. J is TRBJ2-7 and V is TRBV5-6, with D hard to call. The TCR sequence derives from a woman in her thirties with primary liver carcinoma and hepatitis B virus infection. Sequenced sample: peripheral blood. CDR3 sequence reads: CASSLDLAVYEQYF. CDR3 sequence (DNA): TGTGCCAGCAGCTTGGATCTGGCGGTCTACGAGCAGTACTTC.